This T cell receptor (beta chain) was sequenced in a study of T cells in localized non-small cell lung cancer. Study findings and constraints: Among the tissues sampled, uninvolved adjacent lung had the highest T cell clonality, above tumor. Researchers found a median approximately 57 of the top 100 tumor clones in adjacent lung. Among blood samples, higher T cell density accompanied longer overall survival. Sequencing was limited to one tumor region, leaving the possibility of heterogeneity open.

V was clipped by 4 bases and J by 2 bases; unmatched bases: 10. The CDR3 consists of 16 residues. In germline, CDR1 is SGHDT, CDR2 YYEEEE. As to this clone: Its antigen remains unknown.

Assay used: immunoSEQ multiplex PCR; TCRdb lists only in-frame clones, some missing. The sample has roughly 72,000 clones; over 75% are singletons. The chain joins TRBV5-6 to TRBJ2-3, with 7 bases lining up with TRBD2. Specimen: peripheral blood, collected before any cancer treatment. This clonotype was obtained from a female donor older than 55 with stage I lung adenocarcinoma. The CDR3 bases are TGTGCCAGCAGCCCGGAGCGGGGAGCTTTCACAGATACGCAGTATTTT. Translation gives CASSPERGAFTDTQYF.